This T cell receptor beta chain was found in a study of OX40 agonist ivuxolimab in advanced cancers. Whole-study findings and limits: Also showing low normalized T-cell clonal expansion were some of the nonresponders.

This table comes from immunoSEQ multiplex PCR, and its TCRdb copy is limited to in-frame clones, with some not included. The sample lists 130,000 or so clones, approximately 92% occurring once. Concerning this clone: Antigen: not known.

The CDR3 runs to 15 residues. Looked up from germline, CDR1 is MNHEY and CDR2 is SVGAGI. Germline trimming cut 6 bases from V and 3 bases from J; bases unmatched to any gene: 8. The receptor was isolated from an adult with an advanced solid tumor such as melanoma, head and neck, liver or kidney cancer. The genes are TRBV6-5 and TRBJ1-2, with 9 bases that match TRBD1. Source: CD4+ or CD8+ T cells sorted from blood, taken in a trial of the OX40 agonist ivuxolimab. CDR3 region: CASRSPGQGDYGYTF. CDR3 coding DNA: TGTGCCAGCAGAAGTCCGGGACAGGGAGACTATGGCTACACCTTC.